The T cell receptor (gamma chain) described here comes from a study of gammadelta T cells in human blood. TCRdb re-analyzed the RT-PCR reads via CATT. Of some 220 gamma-chain clones detected, roughly a tenth appear once; the ten largest clones hold roughly 20%. Remarks on this clone: This clone may be a read error of a much larger clone one base away.

In germline, CDR1 is EGSTGY, CDR2 YDSYTSSV. CDR3 size: 16 residues. V lost 4 bases to trimming and J lost 5 bases; unmatched junction nucleotides: 13. The sequence came from a human donor. This sequence joins TRGV4 and TRGJP2. The sequenced sample was non-Vgamma9Vdelta2 gamma-delta T cells from infant blood. CDR3 sequence reads: CATWEEGMVSDWIKTF. The DNA of the CDR3 is TGTGCCACCTGGGAGGAGGGGATGGTGAGTGATTGGATCAAGACGTTT.